This TCR beta chain was found in a study of T cells in Graves' hyperthyroidism and ophthalmopathy. This CDR3 is built from 11 residues. Germline V gene lookup returns CDR1 GTSNPN and CDR2 SVGIG (reference sequence). The V gene lost 3 bases and the J gene lost 6 bases, with 8 bases spanning the gap. TCR beta CDR3 regions were amplified from RNA. The HTBI primer set drove a first-round RT-PCR of the TCR CDR3. TCRdb re-derived calls from the multiplex PCR reads in MiXCR, one entry per CDR3 protein. The data show approximately 510,000 distinct CDR3 sequences, roughly 20% seen once. Study-level points and caveats: Stable hyperthyroidism and ophthalmopathy were separated using 13 V-J signatures. Most clonotypes expanded in thyroid above 0.001 were likewise present in blood.

This clonotype was seen repeatedly, ten times or more. Its antigen is currently unknown. The receptor comes from a man aged 18-30 years with Graves' hyperthyroidism. Sequencing used blood. This rearrangement joins TRBV30 to TRBJ1-2; D is unclear. The CDR3 bases are TGTGCCTGGAGCCTACTAAATGGCTACACCTTC. Translating gives CAWSLLNGYTF.